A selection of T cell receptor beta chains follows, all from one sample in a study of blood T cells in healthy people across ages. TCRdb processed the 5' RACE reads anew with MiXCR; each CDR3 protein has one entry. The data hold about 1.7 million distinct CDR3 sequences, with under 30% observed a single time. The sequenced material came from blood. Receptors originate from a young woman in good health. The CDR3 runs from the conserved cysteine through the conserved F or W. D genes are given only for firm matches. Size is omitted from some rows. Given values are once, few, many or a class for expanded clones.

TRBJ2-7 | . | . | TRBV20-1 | CSANDWDASTYEQYF | TGCAGTGCTAACGACTGGGACGCTAGCACCTACGAGCAGTACTTC
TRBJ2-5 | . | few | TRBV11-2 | CASSLLAQGGKTQYF | TGTGCCAGCAGCTTATTGGCGCAGGGCGGAAAGACCCAGTACTTC
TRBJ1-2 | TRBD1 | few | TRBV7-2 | CASSLGGQGPYTF | TGTGCCAGCAGCTTAGGGGGACAGGGGCCTTACACCTTC
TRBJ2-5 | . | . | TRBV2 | CASSEVGTQYF | TGTGCCAGCAGTGAAGTGGGGACCCAGTACTTC
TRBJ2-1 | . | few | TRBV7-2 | CATSWERGILYNEQFF | TGTGCCACCAGTTGGGAGCGCGGGATCCTCTACAATGAGCAGTTCTTC
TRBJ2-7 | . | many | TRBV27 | CASSPNLREQYF | TGTGCCAGCAGTCCCAATCTACGCGAGCAGTACTTC
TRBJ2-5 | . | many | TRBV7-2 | CASASQRERETQYF | TGTGCCAGCGCCTCGCAACGGGAGCGAGAGACCCAGTACTTC
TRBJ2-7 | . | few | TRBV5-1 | CASSFDVQEQYF | TGCGCCAGCAGCTTTGACGTACAAGAGCAGTACTTC
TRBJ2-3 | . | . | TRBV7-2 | CASSLYPQGGDTQYF | TGTGCCAGCAGCTTATATCCACAGGGAGGGGATACGCAGTATTTT
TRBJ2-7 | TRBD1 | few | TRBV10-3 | CAISEGLRQGEPFKLYF | TGTGCCATCAGTGAAGGTTTAAGACAGGGGGAACCCTTCAAACTGTACTTC
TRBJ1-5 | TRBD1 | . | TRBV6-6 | CASSSPKDRAQPQHF | TGTGCCAGCAGTTCCCCTAAGGACAGGGCCCAGCCCCAGCATTTT
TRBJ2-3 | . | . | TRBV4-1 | CASRLNSENTDTQYF | TGCGCCAGCAGACTCAACTCCGAGAACACAGATACGCAGTATTTT
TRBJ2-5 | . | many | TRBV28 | CASSLQTAYQETQYF | TGTGCCAGCAGTTTACAGACAGCGTACCAAGAGACCCAGTACTTC
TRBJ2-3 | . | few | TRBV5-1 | CASRTDSTTDTQYF | TGCGCCAGCAGGACGGACAGTACCACAGATACGCAGTATTTT
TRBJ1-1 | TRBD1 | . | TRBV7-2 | CAGSPNRGYRGTEAFF | TGTGCCGGCAGCCCCAATAGGGGGTACAGGGGAACTGAAGCTTTCTTT
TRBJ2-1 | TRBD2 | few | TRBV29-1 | CSVDQWIAGQSGEQFF | TGCAGCGTTGACCAGTGGATAGCGGGTCAATCCGGGGAGCAGTTCTTC
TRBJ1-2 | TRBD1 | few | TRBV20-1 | CSAHRQTGGDYGYTF | TGCAGTGCTCACAGACAGACAGGGGGAGACTATGGCTACACCTTC
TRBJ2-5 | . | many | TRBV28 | CASSLPGPTIGTQYF | TGTGCCAGCAGTCTACCGGGACCGACAATTGGGACCCAGTACTTC
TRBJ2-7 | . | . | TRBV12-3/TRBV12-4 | CASPGKYEQYF | TGTGCCAGCCCAGGGAAGTACGAGCAGTACTTC
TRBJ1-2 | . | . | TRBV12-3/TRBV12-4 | CASRLSSRIDGYTF | TGTGCCAGCAGGCTGAGTTCCCGGATCGACGGCTACACCTTC
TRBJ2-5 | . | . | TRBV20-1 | CSARDLAGQETQYF | TGCAGTGCTAGAGATCTGGCAGGCCAAGAGACCCAGTACTTC
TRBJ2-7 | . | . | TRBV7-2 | CASSSPWTGLYEQYF | TGTGCCAGCAGCTCCCCTTGGACTGGACTCTACGAGCAGTACTTC
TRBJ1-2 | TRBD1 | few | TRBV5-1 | CASSPQTGIQGYTF | TGCGCCAGCAGCCCCCAGACAGGGATCCAAGGCTACACCTTC
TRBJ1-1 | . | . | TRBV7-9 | CASSLAKMRRNTEAFF | TGTGCCAGCAGCTTAGCGAAGATGAGGAGGAACACTGAAGCTTTCTTT
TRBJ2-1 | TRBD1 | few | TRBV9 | CASSAPGTGYNEQFF | TGTGCCAGCAGCGCGCCCGGGACAGGGTACAATGAGCAGTTCTTC
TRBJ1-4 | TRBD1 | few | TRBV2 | CASRKSGTGEKLFF | TGTGCCAGCAGAAAATCCGGGACAGGGGAAAAACTGTTTTTT
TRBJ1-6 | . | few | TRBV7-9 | CASSFGGRAGSPLHF | TGTGCCAGCAGCTTTGGGGGCAGAGCAGGATCACCCCTCCACTTT
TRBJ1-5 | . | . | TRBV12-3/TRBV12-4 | CASSLTEGQPQHF | TGTGCCAGCAGTTTAACCGAGGGTCAGCCCCAGCATTTT
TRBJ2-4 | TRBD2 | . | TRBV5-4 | CASSLGATSGGAKNIQYF | TGTGCCAGCAGCTTGGGGGCGACTAGCGGGGGAGCCAAAAACATTCAGTACTTC
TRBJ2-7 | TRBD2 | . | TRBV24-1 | CAPAQERGSYEQYF | TGTGCCCCCGCCCAAGAGCGGGGATCCTACGAGCAGTACTTC
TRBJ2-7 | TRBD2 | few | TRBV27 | CASKGLAGTSYEQYF | TGTGCCAGCAAGGGACTAGCGGGAACCTCCTACGAGCAGTACTTC
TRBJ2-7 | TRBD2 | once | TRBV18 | CTSSPGFSGGLYEQYF | TGTACCAGCTCACCAGGATTTAGCGGGGGGCTCTACGAGCAGTACTTC
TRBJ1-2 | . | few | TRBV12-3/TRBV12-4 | CASSSDRIGRGYTF | TGTGCCAGCAGTTCCGACAGGATCGGTCGCGGCTACACCTTC
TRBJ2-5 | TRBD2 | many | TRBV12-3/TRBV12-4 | CASSLGTSGRARETQYF | TGTGCCAGCAGTTTAGGGACTAGCGGGAGGGCCAGAGAGACCCAGTACTTC
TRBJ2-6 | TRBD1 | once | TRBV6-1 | CASSAGGGGAGGANVLTF | TGTGCCAGCAGTGCAGGGGGCGGTGGAGCTGGAGGGGCCAACGTCCTGACTTTC
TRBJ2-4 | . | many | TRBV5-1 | CASSLAGDIQYF | TGCGCCAGCAGCTTGGCCGGGGACATTCAGTACTTC
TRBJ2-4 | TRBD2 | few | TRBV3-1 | CASSQGVVRDYNEQYF | TGTGCCAGCAGCCAAGGGGTCGTCAGGGACTACAATGAGCAGTACTTC
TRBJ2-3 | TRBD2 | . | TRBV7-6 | CASSSAGGSVDTQYF | TGTGCCAGCAGCTCTGCGGGGGGCTCAGTAGATACGCAGTATTTT
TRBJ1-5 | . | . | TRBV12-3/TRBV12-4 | CASSFDFNQPQHF | TGTGCCAGCAGTTTCGACTTCAATCAGCCCCAGCATTTT
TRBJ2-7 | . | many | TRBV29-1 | CSVLDSSYEQYF | TGCAGCGTGCTCGATTCATCCTACGAGCAGTACTTC
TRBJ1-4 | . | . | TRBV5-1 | CASSLSSLGEKLFF | TGCGCCAGCAGCTTGAGTTCCCTGGGGGAAAAACTGTTTTTT
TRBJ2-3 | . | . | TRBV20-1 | CSAEPGVRTDTQYF | TGCAGTGCGGAGCCAGGGGTCCGCACAGATACGCAGTATTTT
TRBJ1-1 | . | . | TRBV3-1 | CASSHPARGVNTEAFF | TGTGCCAGCAGCCATCCGGCGAGAGGGGTGAACACTGAAGCTTTCTTT
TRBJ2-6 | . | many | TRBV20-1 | CSARSGANVLTF | TGCAGCGCTCGATCTGGGGCCAACGTCCTGACTTTC
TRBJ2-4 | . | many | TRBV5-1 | CASREFGGVKNIQYF | TGCGCCAGCAGAGAGTTCGGGGGTGTCAAAAACATTCAGTACTTC
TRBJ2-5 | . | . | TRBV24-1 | CATSDFETQYF | TGTGCCACCAGTGATTTCGAGACCCAGTACTTC
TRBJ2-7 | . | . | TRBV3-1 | CASSQVYGSDEQYF | TGTGCCAGCAGCCAAGTATACGGGTCGGACGAGCAGTACTTC
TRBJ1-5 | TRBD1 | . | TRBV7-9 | CASSLEGAINQPQHF | TGTGCCAGCAGCTTAGAGGGGGCTATCAATCAGCCCCAGCATTTT
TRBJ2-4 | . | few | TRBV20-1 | CSASAPVQDKNIQYF | TGCAGTGCTAGTGCTCCCGTTCAGGACAAAAACATTCAGTACTTC